Listed below are T cell receptor beta chains from one sample, sequenced in a study of Ad26.COV2.S vaccination and SARS-CoV-2 variants. Profiling relied on immunoSEQ multiplex PCR, and the TCRdb table lists in-frame clones only, not all of them. In the table there are approximately 360,000 clones, about 80% of which are singletons. The sample in question was peripheral blood, obtained in a trial of Ad26.COV2.S vaccine versus placebo. The receptors shown here come from a person between 18 and 60 years old who received the Ad26.COV2.S COVID-19 vaccine or a placebo. CDR3s include the opening cysteine and the closing phenylalanine or tryptophan. The order of the fields is V gene, clone size, J gene, D gene, CDR3 DNA, CDR3 protein. D genes are given only for firm matches. Some rows have no size entry. The others give once, few or many, or a class for an expanded clone.

>TRBV4-1|-|TRBJ2-5|TRBD2
TGCGCCAGCAGCCCCCTTCTGGCGGGGGGGCGAGAGACCCAGTACTTC
CASSPLLAGGRETQYF
>TRBV10-2|-|TRBJ2-7|TRBD2
TGCGCCAGCAGGCCCGGGGGGGTGCTCTACGAGCAGTACTTC
CASRPGGVLYEQYF
>TRBV9|-|TRBJ1-5|-
TGTGCCAGCAGCGTATTCGGACAGCCATATCAGCCCCAGCATTTT
CASSVFGQPYQPQHF
>TRBV7-3|-|TRBJ2-1|-
TGTGCCAGCAGCCCTGACTTGAGCTCCTACAATGAGCAGTTCTTC
CASSPDLSSYNEQFF
>TRBV11-3|once|TRBJ1-3|-
TGTGCCAGCAGCTTTTCGGGGTCGCCTGGAAACACCATATATTTT
CASSFSGSPGNTIYF
>TRBV19|-|TRBJ1-3|TRBD1
TGTGCCAGTAGATACGGGACAGGCTCTGGAAACACCATATATTTT
CASRYGTGSGNTIYF
>TRBV5-1|-|TRBJ2-3|-
TGCGCCAGCAGCTGGGGACTTTTCACAGATACGCAGTATTTT
CASSWGLFTDTQYF
>TRBV27|-|TRBJ2-2|-
TGTGCCAGCAGTTTAGTCCTGGGGACCGGGGAGCTGTTTTTT
CASSLVLGTGELFF
>TRBV11-3|-|TRBJ1-1|-
TGTGCCAGCAGCTTAGCCGGGGGCCCATCTGGGGCAGGAACTGAAGCTTTCTTT
CASSLAGGPSGAGTEAFF
>TRBV18|-|TRBJ2-7|TRBD2
TGTGCCAGCTCACCCCAGACTAGCCGCTCCTACGAGCAGTACTTC
CASSPQTSRSYEQYF
>TRBV4-1|-|TRBJ2-7|-
TGCGCCAGCAGCCAGACCATCGGGATCTCGAGCTCCTACGAGCAGTACTTC
CASSQTIGISSSYEQYF
>TRBV5-1|-|TRBJ2-7|TRBD2
TGCGCCAGCAGCTTAGGACTAGGGAACTACGAGCAGTACTTC
CASSLGLGNYEQYF
>TRBV5-1|-|TRBJ2-3|-
TGCGCCAGCAGGGGTTGGGGAACCGATACGCAGTATTTT
CASRGWGTDTQYF
>TRBV7-6|-|TRBJ2-2|TRBD2
TGTGCCAGCAGCCCTAGGGGGACTAGCGGGGGAGGAACGAACACCGGGGAGCTGTTTTTT
CASSPRGTSGGGTNTGELFF
>TRBV6-5|once|TRBJ1-5|-
TGTGCCAGCATGGGCAATAGCAATCAGCCCCAGCATTTT
CASMGNSNQPQHF
>TRBV27|-|TRBJ2-2|-
TGTGCCAGCACTACAAGGGCAGGGAACACCGGGGAGCTGTTTTTT
CASTTRAGNTGELFF
>TRBV7-3|-|TRBJ2-1|-
TGTGCCAGCAGCTTCCGGGATGAGCAGTTCTTC
CASSFRDEQFF
>TRBV18|-|TRBJ1-1|-
TGTGCCAGCTCACCGCTCGAACTAAGGAACACTGAAGCTTTCTTT
CASSPLELRNTEAFF
>TRBV5-4|-|TRBJ2-4|TRBD2
TGTGCCAGCAGCCGGGGAGATAGCGGGGGGATAGCCAAAAACATTCAGTACTTC
CASSRGDSGGIAKNIQYF
>TRBV6-1|-|TRBJ1-2|-
TGTGCCAGCAGTGAAAATCTGTCAGGGAGGAATGGCTACACCTTC
CASSENLSGRNGYTF
>TRBV14|medium-sized|TRBJ2-7|-
TGTGCCAGCAGCCAAGTAGGTCCGTGGGGCACCAGCTCCTACGAGCAGTACTTC
CASSQVGPWGTSSYEQYF
>TRBV10-2|-|TRBJ1-6|-
TGCGCCAGCCTTACAGGGACTCGGAATAATTCACCCCTCCACTTT
CASLTGTRNNSPLHF
>TRBV4-1|-|TRBJ1-5|-
TGCGCCAGCAGCCAAGATTCCGGGGGCTTTTGGAATCAGCCCCAGCATTTT
CASSQDSGGFWNQPQHF
>TRBV2|-|TRBJ2-3|-
TGTGCCAGCAGAGAGCGGTCAGATACGCAGTATTTT
CASRERSDTQYF
>TRBV3-1/TRBV3-2|-|TRBJ1-1|-
TGTGCCAGCAGCCAAGACAGGGCACGGACTGAAGCTTTCTTT
CASSQDRARTEAFF
>TRBV5-1|-|TRBJ1-1|TRBD1
TGCGCCAGCAGCTTGGAGCCGATACGGACAGGGTGGTCCACTGAAGCTTTCTTT
CASSLEPIRTGWSTEAFF
>TRBV2|-|TRBJ1-1|-
TGTGCCAGCATGGAGAGACAGGCGAACACTGAAGCTTTCTTT
CASMERQANTEAFF
>TRBV7-3|-|TRBJ1-1|-
TGTGCCAGCAGCCTAACCCCCCAGAACACTGAAGCTTTCTTT
CASSLTPQNTEAFF
>TRBV3-1/TRBV3-2|-|TRBJ2-1|-
TGTGCCAGCAGCCCCTTCCAGGCCCATCGGAATGAGCAGTTCTTC
CASSPFQAHRNEQFF
>TRBV23-1|many|TRBJ2-1|-
TGCGCCAGCAGTCCCAGGACACGCGGCTACAATGAGCAGTTCTTC
CASSPRTRGYNEQFF
>TRBV7-9|-|TRBJ1-1|TRBD1
TGTGCCAGCAGCACGACAGGGATGGGTGCTGAAGCTTTCTTT
CASSTTGMGAEAFF
>TRBV12-3/TRBV12-4|-|TRBJ2-2|-
TGTGCCAGCATTAAGGGAACCGAGGAGCTGTTTTTT
CASIKGTEELFF
>TRBV23-1|-|TRBJ2-7|-
TGCGCCAGACACAGGGCGAGGGCCTACGAGCAGTACTTC
CARHRARAYEQYF
>TRBV5-1|-|TRBJ1-1|-
TGCGCCAGCAGCGACGGGCTCGACACTGAAGCTTTCTTT
CASSDGLDTEAFF
>TRBV5-1|-|TRBJ1-1|-
TGCGCCACCGGAATGGGAGCTGAAGCTTTCTTT
CATGMGAEAFF
>TRBV21-1|once|TRBJ1-4|-
TGTGCCAGCAGTGAACTAAGGGGCTGGATAGATACACCCACTGAAAAACTGTTTTTT
CASSELRGWIDTPTEKLFF